This T cell receptor (beta chain) was retrieved from a study of blood T cell repertoires in COVID-19. The wider study: COVID-19 samples collected from the United States, Italy and Spain covered acute and convalescent phases. From T cells, B-cell-depleted T cells, or PBMCs came the material, which was cDNA or gDNA.

Original processing methods: Estimation of nucleated cell counts was performed using reference gene primer amplification. Only in-frame clones appear in the TCRdb table, and some are missing; sequencing was by immunoSEQ multiplex PCR. D and trimming come from the DNA, and the V and J calls and clone size come from that table. Among some 160,000 clones listed, about 80% were seen once. The CDR3 sequence is 15 residues long. From germline, CDR1 is LNHDA and CDR2 SQIVND (reference sequence). J was trimmed by 4 bases and V by 0 bases; bases with no gene match: 3. This clonotype was sampled from a man in his 70s with active or convalescent COVID-19. The sequenced sample consisted of peripheral blood. This chain joins TRBV19 and TRBJ1-5; 7 positions match TRBD1. The CDR3: CASSIDVRGNQPQHF. The CDR3 bases are TGTGCCAGTAGTATAGATGTCAGGGGGAATCAGCCCCAGCATTTT.